What follows describes a single TCR beta chain. Using immunoSEQ multiplex PCR, the repertoire was profiled, and TCRdb retains in-frame clones only, with some absent. The sample lists 500 or so clones; approximately 84% were seen once. The sample is drawn from a study of T cell repertoires and Cas9 in healthy adults. The germline V gene has CDR1 SGHRS and CDR2 YFSETQ. V lost 0 bases, J lost 2 bases, and 9 bases lay in between. The CDR3 runs 14 residues. Sequencing was carried out using SpCas9-reactive CD4+ effector T cells (CD137+, CD154-, CD25-, CD127+) from PBMCs; culture status not recorded. This receptor was obtained from a human donor in good health. The chain joins TRBV5-1 to TRBJ2-7, with D hard to call. DNA for the CDR3: TGCGCCAGCAGCTTGGGGGGTACAGCCTACGAGCAGTACTTC. Protein: CASSLGGTAYEQYF.